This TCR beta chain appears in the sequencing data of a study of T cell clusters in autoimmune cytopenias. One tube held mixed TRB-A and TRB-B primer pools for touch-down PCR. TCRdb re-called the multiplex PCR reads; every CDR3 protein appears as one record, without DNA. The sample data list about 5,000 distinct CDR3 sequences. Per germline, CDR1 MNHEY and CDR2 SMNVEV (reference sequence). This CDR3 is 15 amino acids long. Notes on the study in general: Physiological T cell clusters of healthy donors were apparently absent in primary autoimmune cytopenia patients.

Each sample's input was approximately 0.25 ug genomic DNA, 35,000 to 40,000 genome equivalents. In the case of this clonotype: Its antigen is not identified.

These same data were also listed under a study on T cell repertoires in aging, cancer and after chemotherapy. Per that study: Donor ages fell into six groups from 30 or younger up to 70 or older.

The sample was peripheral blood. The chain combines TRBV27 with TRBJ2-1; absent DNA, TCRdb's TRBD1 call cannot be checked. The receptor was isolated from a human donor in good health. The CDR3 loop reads CASSNRGRTYNEQFF.